These T cell receptor beta chains were read from a single sample in a study of blood T cell repertoires in COVID-19. The method was immunoSEQ multiplex PCR; TCRdb's version includes in-frame clones alone and lacks a portion of them. The sample contains under 95,000 clones, around nine tenths of which appear only once. Specimen: peripheral blood. The receptors were gathered from a man between 60 and 70 years old with acute or convalescent COVID-19. Each CDR3 is given with its conserved first and last residue. A D gene is named only where the DNA matches it firmly. Size values are once, few and many counts, or a class for expanded clones, and some rows have none.

V gene	J gene	D gene	clone size	CDR3 protein	CDR3 DNA
TRBV9	TRBJ1-3	NA	NA	CASSALDGPGDTIYF	TGTGCCAGCAGCGCTCTGGACGGCCCGGGAGACACCATATATTTT
TRBV7-8	TRBJ1-2	TRBD1	few	CASSDGQGGDYGYTF	TGTGCCAGCAGTGACGGACAGGGAGGGGACTATGGCTACACCTTC
TRBV19	TRBJ1-3	NA	NA	CASRGQTPNSGNTIYF	TGTGCCAGTAGAGGACAGACTCCGAACTCTGGAAACACCATATATTTT
TRBV6-1	TRBJ2-2	TRBD2	NA	CASSEGGGTGELFF	TGTGCCAGCAGTGAGGGGGGGGGCACCGGGGAGCTGTTTTTT
TRBV9	TRBJ2-5	TRBD2	NA	CASSDSGAPETQYF	TGTGCCAGCAGCGATAGCGGGGCCCCAGAGACCCAGTACTTC
TRBV3-1/TRBV3-2	TRBJ1-2	TRBD1	NA	CASSPTQGSTYGYTF	TGTGCCAGCAGCCCCACACAGGGGTCGACGTATGGCTACACCTTC
TRBV5-1	TRBJ2-1	TRBD2	NA	CASSLQGSGGAYNEQFF	TGCGCCAGCAGCTTGCAGGGGAGCGGGGGGGCCTACAATGAGCAGTTCTTC
TRBV6-5	TRBJ2-4	TRBD2	NA	CASSYSGTGGTDIQYF	TGTGCCAGCAGTTACTCGGGAACGGGGGGGACGGACATTCAGTACTTC
TRBV21-1	TRBJ2-3	NA	NA	CASSKARGTGKCTTSTDTQYF	TGTGCCAGCAGCAAAGCGCGAGGGACAGGGAAATGTACGACTAGCACAGATACGCAGTATTTT
TRBV18	TRBJ2-7	TRBD1	NA	CASSRTGTATYEQYF	TGTGCCAGCTCACGAACCGGGACAGCAACCTACGAGCAGTACTTC
TRBV5-1	TRBJ1-2	TRBD1	NA	CASSQGGADYGYTF	TGCGCCAGCAGTCAGGGGGGAGCGGACTATGGCTACACCTTC
TRBV6-5	TRBJ1-2	NA	NA	CASIGVGHYGYTF	TGTGCCAGCATAGGCGTGGGGCATTATGGCTACACCTTC
TRBV5-4	TRBJ2-3	TRBD1	NA	CATKDRGAGDTQYF	TGTGCCACCAAGGACAGGGGCGCTGGAGATACGCAGTATTTT
TRBV4-3	TRBJ1-5	NA	once	CASSQDLGAQPQHF	TGCGCCAGCAGCCAAGATTTGGGGGCTCAGCCCCAGCATTTT
TRBV7-3	TRBJ2-2	TRBD2	NA	CASSLMGSGGILNTGELFF	TGTGCCAGCAGCTTAATGGGTAGCGGGGGGATTTTGAACACCGGGGAGCTGTTTTTT
TRBV5-5	TRBJ2-5	TRBD2	NA	CASSTGGQGPQETQYF	TGTGCCAGCAGCACGGGGGGGCAGGGCCCACAAGAGACCCAGTACTTC
TRBV10-3	TRBJ2-2	TRBD1	NA	CAISDDRGLGNTGELFF	TGTGCCATCAGTGACGACAGGGGGCTCGGAAACACCGGGGAGCTGTTTTTT
TRBV5-4	TRBJ1-1	NA	NA	CASSLSTGDTEAFF	TGTGCCAGCAGTTTATCAACCGGGGACACTGAAGCTTTCTTT
TRBV18	TRBJ1-3	NA	NA	CASSPFATRSKSSGNTIYF	TGTGCCAGCTCACCCTTCGCTACTCGATCTAAGAGCTCTGGAAACACCATATATTTT
TRBV6-2/TRBV6-3	TRBJ2-3	NA	NA	CASSSRQATDTQYF	TGTGCCAGCAGCAGCCGACAGGCAACAGATACGCAGTATTTT
TRBV3-1/TRBV3-2	TRBJ1-5	NA	NA	CASSQGVNDQPQHF	TGTGCCAGCAGCCAAGGAGTTAACGATCAGCCCCAGCATTTT
TRBV29-1	TRBJ1-2	NA	NA	CSVGGLGHDYGYTF	TGCAGCGTCGGAGGTTTGGGACATGACTATGGCTACACCTTC